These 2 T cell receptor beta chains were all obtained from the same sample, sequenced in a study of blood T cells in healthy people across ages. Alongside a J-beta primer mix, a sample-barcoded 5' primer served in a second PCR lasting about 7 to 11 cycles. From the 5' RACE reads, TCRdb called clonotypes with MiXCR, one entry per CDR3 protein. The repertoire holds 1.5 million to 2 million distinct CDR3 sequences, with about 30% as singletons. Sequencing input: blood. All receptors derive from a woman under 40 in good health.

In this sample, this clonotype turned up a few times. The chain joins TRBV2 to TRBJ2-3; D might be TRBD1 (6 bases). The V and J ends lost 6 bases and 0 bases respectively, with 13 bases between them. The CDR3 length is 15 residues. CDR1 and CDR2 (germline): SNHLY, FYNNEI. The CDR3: CASRRSRGSTDTQYF. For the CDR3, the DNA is TGTGCCAGCAGGCGGTCTAGGGGGAGCACAGATACGCAGTATTTT.

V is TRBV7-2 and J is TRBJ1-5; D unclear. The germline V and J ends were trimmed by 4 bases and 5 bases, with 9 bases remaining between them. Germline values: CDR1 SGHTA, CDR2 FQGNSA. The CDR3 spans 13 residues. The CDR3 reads CASSYTSDQPQHF. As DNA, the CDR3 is TGTGCCAGCAGCTATACGAGCGATCAGCCCCAGCATTTT.